A selection of T cell receptor beta chains follows, all from one sample in a study of control samples from healthy donors and cancer patients. TCRdb's table, derived via immunoSEQ multiplex PCR, lists solely in-frame clones and lacks some. The profile covers about 57,000 clones, with approximately 90% appearing a single time and under 0.95% taken by the ten largest. Sample: PBMCs. These receptors originate from a man under 40 with colorectal cancer. The CDR3 runs from the conserved cysteine through the conserved F or W. The D gene is left open where the match is weak. Expanded clones get a size class; other rows say once, few or many, or leave the size out.

V,size,D,J,DNA,CDR3
TRBV7-9,NA,TRBD1,TRBJ1-3,TGTGCCAGCCTACAGGGGTCGATATACTCTGGAAACACCATATATTTT,CASLQGSIYSGNTIYF
TRBV7-9,NA,TRBD1,TRBJ1-2,TGTGCCAGCAGCTCTACGCGACGGGAGACAGGGGTTGGTGGCTACACCTTC,CASSSTRRETGVGGYTF
TRBV11-2,NA,TRBD2,TRBJ2-7,TGTGCCAGCAGTTCTAGCGGGGGCTACGAGCAGTACTTC,CASSSSGGYEQYF
TRBV5-4,NA,NA,TRBJ2-4,TGTGCCAGCAGCGGAGGGGAGTGGGGAGCCAAAAACATTCAGTACTTC,CASSGGEWGAKNIQYF
TRBV7-9,once,NA,TRBJ2-1,TGTGCCAGCAGCTTATCCGGGACATTAGTAATCAATGAGCAGTTCTTC,CASSLSGTLVINEQFF
TRBV19,NA,TRBD1,TRBJ1-1,TGTGCCAGTAGTATGGCAGACAGGGTCAACACTGAAGCTTTCTTT,CASSMADRVNTEAFF
TRBV24-1,NA,TRBD1,TRBJ2-1,TGTGCCACCAGTGAAAACCGAGGACAGGTTGCCTACAATGAGCAGTTCTTC,CATSENRGQVAYNEQFF
TRBV7-2,few,NA,TRBJ2-5,TGTGCCAGCAGCTTAGGTCGGGCTCGGGAGACCCAGTACTTC,CASSLGRARETQYF
TRBV24-1,NA,TRBD1,TRBJ2-2,TGTGCCACCAAGGGACAGGGGAGGACCGGGGAGCTGTTTTTT,CATKGQGRTGELFF
TRBV5-1,NA,TRBD1,TRBJ1-2,TGCGCCAGCAGCTTATCAGGGGGGGAGTATGGCTACACCTTC,CASSLSGGEYGYTF
TRBV5-4,NA,NA,TRBJ1-2,TGTGCCAGCAGCTTAGACAGGCTATATGGCTACACCTTC,CASSLDRLYGYTF
TRBV19,NA,NA,TRBJ1-5,TGTGCCAGTAGTTCCCCGGGAGGGGTCGGCAATCAGCCCCAGCATTTT,CASSSPGGVGNQPQHF
TRBV20-1,NA,NA,TRBJ1-1,TGCAGTGCTAGAGTGGACATTGAAGCTTTCTTT,CSARVDIEAFF
TRBV6-2/TRBV6-3,NA,NA,TRBJ2-1,TGTGCCAGCAGTTACTACCGAAAGCGGTCTCAATCCTACAATGAGCAGTTCTTC,CASSYYRKRSQSYNEQFF
TRBV6-6,NA,TRBD1,TRBJ1-4,TGTGCCAGCAGTACCGCCAGGGGGGGAACTAATGAAAAACTGTTTTTT,CASSTARGGTNEKLFF
TRBV3-1/TRBV3-2,NA,NA,TRBJ2-5,TGTGCCAGCAGCTCTCCCAAGGAGGGCGCGGGGTACCAAGAGACCCAGTACTTC,CASSSPKEGAGYQETQYF
TRBV19,NA,NA,TRBJ2-3,TGTGCCAGTGCACGGGGGTCGGGCACAGATACGCAGTATTTT,CASARGSGTDTQYF
TRBV18,NA,TRBD1,TRBJ2-7,TGTGCCAGCTCCCAGGGAGGACAGGGGATTGTGCAGTACTTC,CASSQGGQGIVQYF
TRBV15,NA,NA,TRBJ1-2,TGTGCCACCAGCAGAGACCAGGGGCGGAACTATGGCTACACCTTC,CATSRDQGRNYGYTF
TRBV5-5,NA,TRBD1,TRBJ2-4,TGTGCCAGCAGTACTAGGACAGGGGGCAACATTCAGTACTTC,CASSTRTGGNIQYF
TRBV4-3,NA,NA,TRBJ1-1,TGCGCCAGCAGCCAAGATCTAGGTTGGGGGCGAGCTTTCTTT,CASSQDLGWGRAFF
TRBV7-2,NA,TRBD2,TRBJ2-3,TGTGCCGTGAGGTCGGGGGGTGGTACAGATACGCAGTATTTT,CAVRSGGGTDTQYF
TRBV6-2/TRBV6-3,NA,TRBD2,TRBJ2-7,TGTGCCAGCAGTAGCTGGACTAGTCATTACTTC,CASSSWTSHYF